Below, 21 T cell receptor beta chains from the same sample are listed, as sequenced in a study of T cells in Graves' hyperthyroidism and ophthalmopathy. There were TCR beta CDR3 regions amplified from RNA transcripts. The TCR CDR3 first-round RT-PCR relied on the HTBI primer set. TCRdb re-called the multiplex PCR reads with MiXCR, one entry per CDR3 protein. This sample yields some 300,000 distinct CDR3 sequences, of which around a sixth are seen a single time; around 33% belongs to the top ten. The specimen was blood. These receptors were collected from a man aged 25 to 40 with Graves' hyperthyroidism.

This rearrangement joins TRBV6-4 to TRBJ2-3, with 10 bases that match TRBD2. CDR3 length: 15 amino acids. With V trimmed by 2 bases and J by 2 bases, 1 base remained unmatched. CDR1 MRHNA and CDR2 SNTAGT come from the germline V gene. The CDR3 DNA is TGTGCCAGCAGTGACCTAGCGGGAGCCACAGATACGCAGTATTTT. Protein: CASSDLAGATDTQYF.

This clonotype was detected a few times. CDR3 sequence: CATTPGTGTRETQYF. For the CDR3, the DNA is TGTGCCACCACGCCGGGGACAGGGACGAGAGAGACCCAGTACTTC. The rearrangement links TRBV24-1 to TRBJ2-5; the match to TRBD1 covers 9 bases. This CDR3 region has 15 residues. The junction had 10 bases not matched to a gene; V was cut back by 8 bases and J by 4 bases. Germline V gene lookup returns CDR1 KGHDR and CDR2 SFDVKD.

This clonotype was seen at least ten times. This chain connects TRBV5-1 to TRBJ2-7, with D perhaps TRBD2 (5 bases). The germline V gene has CDR1 SGHRS and CDR2 YFSETQ. CDR3 length: 14 amino acids. V shed 0 bases and J shed 5 bases, with 12 bases lying between them. CDR3 bases: TGCGCCAGCAGCTTGGCACCCGACTACGACGAGCAGTACTTC. It encodes CASSLAPDYDEQYF.

In its sample, this clonotype was seen a few times. The chain recombines TRBV6-5 with TRBJ2-3; D perhaps matches TRBD1 (5 bases). This CDR3 is 17 amino acids long. The germline V gene has CDR1 MNHEY and CDR2 SVGAGI. Trimming pared 0 bases from V and 5 bases from J, leaving 18 bases between. CDR3 sequence: CASSYSISQGMIDTQYF. CDR3 in DNA: TGTGCCAGCAGTTACTCGATCTCGCAGGGTATGATAGATACGCAGTATTTT.

The chain recombines TRBV29-1 with TRBJ2-1, with D uncertain. The germline CDR1 and CDR2 sequences are SQVTM and ANQGSEA. The CDR3 totals 11 residues. V lost 5 bases, J lost 6 bases, and 8 bases lay in between. CDR3 protein: CSVTSGNEQFF. CDR3 nucleotide sequence: TGCAGCGTTACCTCCGGCAATGAGCAGTTCTTC.

This clonotype occurred a few times. The rearrangement joins TRBV28 to TRBJ2-6; 9 bases agree with TRBD1. The CDR3 covers 17 residues. V lost 6 bases to trimming and J lost 1 base; unmatched junction nucleotides: 7. Germline assignment: CDR1 MDHEN and CDR2 SYDVKM. The CDR3 sequence: CASRYTGTGSGANVLTF. The CDR3 DNA follows: TGTGCCAGCAGATACACCGGGACAGGGTCTGGGGCCAACGTCCTGACTTTC.

The chain uses TRBV9 and TRBJ2-7, with TRBD2 identical over 7 bases. J lost 2 bases, V lost 2 bases, and 4 bases had no gene match. Germline assignment: CDR1 SGDLS and CDR2 YYNGEE. This CDR3 comprises 14 residues. CDR3: CASSVSSGPYEQYF. The CDR3 nucleotides are TGTGCCAGCAGCGTTTCTAGCGGACCCTACGAGCAGTACTTC.

This clonotype was found many times. The chain couples TRBV29-1 to TRBJ2-5; D ambiguous. The CDR3 is made up of 11 amino acids. CDR1 and CDR2 (germline): SQVTM, ANQGSEA. The V end was cut by 6 bases, the J end by 5 bases, with 10 bases between. DNA of the CDR3: TGCAGCGTGGCGGTTGGGGAGACCCAGTACTTC. Protein sequence: CSVAVGETQYF.

This clonotype was found many times. The rearrangement joins TRBV5-1 to TRBJ2-2; weak D call: TRBD1 (5 bases). The V end was cut by 0 bases, the J end by 2 bases, with 11 bases between. Germline CDR1 and CDR2: SGHRS and YFSETQ. CDR3 length: 16 amino acids. The CDR3 loop is CASSLGWGGNTGELFF. The CDR3, as DNA: TGCGCCAGCAGCTTGGGATGGGGCGGTAACACCGGGGAGCTGTTTTTT.

The genes are TRBV25-1 and TRBJ1-6, with D hard to call. Trimming shortened V by 2 bases and J by 7 bases, and 9 bases separated the two germline ends. CDR1 is MGHDK, CDR2 SYGVNS, per germline. There are 14 residues in the CDR3. The CDR3 protein is CASSEATVNSPLHF. As DNA, the CDR3 is TGTGCCAGCAGTGAAGCGACGGTCAATTCACCCCTCCACTTT. The variable domain in full, with the rest retrieved from reference TRBV25-1 and TRBJ1-6, is EADIYQTPRYLVIGTGKKITLECSQTMGHDKMYWYQQDPGMELHLIHYSYGVNSTEKGDLSSESTVSRIRTEHFPLTLESARPSHTSQYLCASSEATVNSPLHFGNGTRLTVT.

There are many counts of this clonotype. V gene TRBV10-3 combines with J gene TRBJ2-1; 9 nucleotides line up with TRBD2. This CDR3 contains 14 residues. Germline V gene lookup returns CDR1 ENHRY and CDR2 SYGVKD. Trimming at V came to 0 bases and at J to 9 bases, leaving 3 bases not matched to a gene. The chain's CDR3 is CAISESSGRSEQFF. CDR3 DNA: TGTGCCATCAGTGAGTCTAGCGGGAGAAGTGAGCAGTTCTTC.

The sample holds many counts of this clonotype. The chain links TRBV6-1 to TRBJ2-3, with a weak D call TRBD1 (5 bases). The CDR3 is made up of 13 amino acids. Trimming pared 6 bases from V and 1 base from J, leaving 8 bases between. CDR1 and CDR2 (germline): MNHNS, SASEGT. CDR3 protein: CASRGAGTDTQYF. The CDR3 region has the DNA TGTGCCAGCAGAGGGGCGGGCACAGATACGCAGTATTTT.

This clonotype showed up many times. This rearrangement joins TRBV27 to TRBJ2-7; a weak D match, TRBD2 (6 bases). The CDR3 has 14 residues. Per the germline V gene, CDR1 is MNHEY and CDR2 is SMNVEV (reference sequence). V shed 6 bases and J shed 4 bases, with 16 bases lying between them. CDR3 region: CASRPTSLGYEQYF. The CDR3 DNA reads as TGTGCCAGCAGACCCACTAGCTTAGGTTACGAGCAGTACTTC.

The chain couples TRBV25-1 to TRBJ2-5; D perhaps matches TRBD1 (6 bases). V lost 1 base to trimming and J lost 5 bases, with 20 bases between them. The CDR3 loop spans 17 amino acids. Germline V lookup: CDR1 MGHDK, CDR2 SYGVNS. The chain's CDR3 is CASSEFTQGGEGETQYF. CDR3 DNA: TGTGCCAGCAGTGAATTCACCCAAGGGGGAGAGGGGGAGACCCAGTACTTC.

This clonotype was observed at least ten times. The rearrangement uses TRBV13 and TRBJ1-1; 10 nucleotides line up with TRBD1. The V gene's germline CDR1 is PRHDT and CDR2 FYEKMQ (reference sequence). This CDR3 has 14 residues. Trimming removed 5 bases from V and 6 bases from J; junction bases left unmatched: 6. CDR3 sequence reads: CASSLRDRGSEAFF. In DNA, the CDR3 is TGTGCCAGCAGCCTCCGGGACAGGGGATCTGAAGCTTTCTTT.

The chain joins TRBV5-1 to TRBJ2-1; D may be TRBD2 (5 bases). Deletions cut 7 bases from V and 1 base from J, with 12 bases between. CDR1 SGHRS and CDR2 YFSETQ come from the germline V gene. This CDR3 spans 14 amino acids. CDR3 loop: CASAATGSYNEQFF. Here the CDR3 DNA reads TGCGCCAGCGCCGCGACGGGATCCTACAATGAGCAGTTCTTC.

The CDR3 sequence is CSVDFSRTGRPFF. The DNA of the CDR3 is TGCAGCGTTGACTTCTCGAGGACAGGGAGGCCGTTCTTC. This chain links TRBV29-1 with TRBJ2-1, with 8 bases lining up with TRBD1. In germline, CDR1 is SQVTM, CDR2 ANQGSEA. Unmatched junction bases numbered 13, after V lost 3 bases and J lost 15 bases. The CDR3 is made up of 13 amino acids.

This clonotype was recorded a few times. The chain uses TRBV5-1 and TRBJ2-1, with TRBD2 as a possible D gene (6 bases). Deletions cut 4 bases from V and 3 bases from J, with 11 bases between. This CDR3 region has 14 residues. Germline lookup yields CDR1 SGHRS and CDR2 YFSETQ. The CDR3 reads CASSTRRGYNEQFF. The CDR3 DNA reads TGCGCCAGCAGCACTCGGCGGGGCTACAATGAGCAGTTCTTC. The variable domain in full, with the rest retrieved from reference TRBV5-1 and TRBJ2-1, is KAGVTQTPRYLIKTRGQQVTLSCSPISGHRSVSWYQQTPGQGLQFLFEYFSETQRNKGNFPGRFSGRQFSNSRSEMNVSTLELGDSALYLCASSTRRGYNEQFFGPGTRLTVL.

This clonotype has ten or more counts. V and J are TRBV29-1 and TRBJ2-1, with TRBD2 identical over 7 bases. CDR1 SQVTM and CDR2 ANQGSEA come from the germline V gene. This CDR3 spans 12 amino acids. The trim removed 8 bases at V and 12 bases at J, leaving 13 bases unmatched. The CDR3 spells CSTPGLHMGQFF. CDR3 nucleotides: TGCAGCACCCCGGGACTACATATGGGGCAGTTCTTC.

Comment on this clonotype: This sequence may be a read error, since a much larger clone differs from it by one base. The chain couples TRBV28 to TRBJ2-7, with D perhaps TRBD2 (7 bases). From germline, CDR1 is MDHEN and CDR2 SYDVKM. With 2 bases removed from V and 12 bases from J, the gap between germline ends came to 23 bases. CDR3 size: 15 residues. The CDR3 nucleotides read TGTGCCAGCAGTTTAACCGAGGGGGGGGACTTCAAGCGGTACTTC. Its translation: CASSLTEGGDFKRYF. The complete variable domain, with remaining parts taken from reference TRBV28 and TRBJ2-7, reads DVKVTQSSRYLVKRTGEKVFLECVQDMDHENMFWYRQDPGLGLRLIYFSYDVKMKEKGDIPEGYSVSREKKERFSLILESASTNQTSMYLCASSLTEGGDFKRYFGPGTRLTVT.

Worth noting for this clonotype: A read error may explain this, as a much larger clone is one base away. The gene calls are TRBV2 and TRBJ1-5; tentatively, D is TRBD1 (5 bases). Between the trimmed V and J ends, which lost 7 bases and 8 bases, there was a span of 15 bases. Per the germline V gene, CDR1 is SNHLY and CDR2 is FYNNEI. The CDR3 runs 13 residues. In DNA form, the CDR3 reads TGTGCCAGCAAAGGCCCCGGGGGGGAGCCCCAGCATTTT. It is translated as CASKGPGGEPQHF. Full variable domain (remainder filled in from reference TRBV2 and TRBJ1-5): EPEVTQTPSHQVTQMGQEVILRCVPISNHLYFYWYRQILGQKVEFLVSFYNNEISEKSEIFDDQFSVERPDGSNFTLKIRSTKLEDSAMYFCASKGPGGEPQHFGDGTRLSIL.